The rows below give T cell receptor beta chains drawn from one sample of a study of cytomegalovirus exposure and HLA in healthy donors. Repertoires were generated with immunoSEQ multiplex PCR, while TCRdb's copy carries only in-frame clones and drops some. The repertoire holds a few hundred thousand clones, with under 80% as singletons. The sequenced sample consisted of PBMCs. These receptor sequences come from a female donor in good health and CMV-seronegative. CDR3s leave out the opening cysteine and the closing phenylalanine or tryptophan. For some rows the clone size is stated as once, few or many, or as a class when expanded; others skip it.

clone size: NA; V gene: TRBV6-6; CDR3 protein: ASGHLSNQPQH
clone size: once; V gene: TRBV2; CDR3 protein: ASMGQGSSYEQY
clone size: NA; V gene: TRBV10-1; CDR3 protein: ASPRGRSGFSSYNEQF
clone size: few; V gene: TRBV5-5; CDR3 protein: ASSNIPLSRGNGEQY
clone size: NA; V gene: TRBV27; CDR3 protein: ASRPGQGGGSYEQY
clone size: NA; V gene: TRBV5-4; CDR3 protein: ALIEPGHYGYT
clone size: NA; V gene: TRBV7-3; CDR3 protein: ASSLLAGSYEQY
clone size: NA; V gene: TRBV15; CDR3 protein: ATSRVNHRTLIFAYEQY
clone size: NA; V gene: TRBV4-2; CDR3 protein: ASSQGAGGLHEQF
clone size: NA; V gene: TRBV5-6; CDR3 protein: ASSLAGVAEAF
clone size: once; V gene: TRBV7-9; CDR3 protein: ASSLEGWGVNTEAF
clone size: once; V gene: TRBV25-1; CDR3 protein: ASSAARPANLQETQY
clone size: NA; V gene: TRBV6-6; CDR3 protein: ASSSGQGRREQY
clone size: NA; V gene: TRBV7-9; CDR3 protein: ASRGTGGSEQY
clone size: NA; V gene: TRBV7-2; CDR3 protein: ASSFQRGVGEQY
clone size: NA; V gene: TRBV10-3; CDR3 protein: AISESVRDDTDTQY
clone size: NA; V gene: TRBV5-8; CDR3 protein: ASISLGLSGRARYEQY
clone size: NA; V gene: TRBV29-1; CDR3 protein: SVPGLAGVGNTGELF
clone size: NA; V gene: TRBV19; CDR3 protein: ASSMGLAGVRRDTQY
clone size: NA; V gene: TRBV27; CDR3 protein: ASSPYSGTGGGANQPQH
clone size: NA; V gene: TRBV7-9; CDR3 protein: ASSFRQGEETQY
clone size: few; V gene: TRBV7-9; CDR3 protein: ASSTELYEQY
clone size: NA; V gene: TRBV28; CDR3 protein: ASNPPSGRSDTQY
clone size: once; V gene: TRBV30; CDR3 protein: AWSDTSGSGNEQF
clone size: NA; V gene: TRBV18; CDR3 protein: ASSFRVQDPKYQETQY
clone size: NA; V gene: TRBV7-2; CDR3 protein: ASSFSRSYNEQF
clone size: few; V gene: TRBV4-1; CDR3 protein: ASSQRGGAGGSTGELF
clone size: NA; V gene: TRBV27; CDR3 protein: ASSFLIAGFPYEQY
clone size: NA; V gene: TRBV27; CDR3 protein: ATSPGQKFTNEKLF
clone size: few; V gene: TRBV7-8; CDR3 protein: ASRGHRDEKLF
clone size: once; V gene: TRBV2; CDR3 protein: ASSSGTSSYNEQF
clone size: NA; V gene: TRBV29-1; CDR3 protein: SVAGGSGSVHEQF
clone size: NA; V gene: TRBV21-1; CDR3 protein: ASSKTSGYTGELF
clone size: few; V gene: TRBV9; CDR3 protein: ASSVAGTGGPPYEQY
clone size: NA; V gene: TRBV10-3; CDR3 protein: AISEGSGRAYEQY
clone size: NA; V gene: TRBV29-1; CDR3 protein: SVAEQPHGELF
clone size: NA; V gene: TRBV19; CDR3 protein: ASGGGRTFSGNTIY
clone size: NA; V gene: TRBV6-1; CDR3 protein: ASGEGGTEAF
clone size: NA; V gene: TRBV18; CDR3 protein: ASSLQGEVDQPQH
clone size: NA; V gene: TRBV5-5; CDR3 protein: ASSYQSDRRTDTRY
clone size: NA; V gene: TRBV29-1; CDR3 protein: SVERRQGDGYT
clone size: NA; V gene: TRBV10-2; CDR3 protein: ASRPGPSYGYT
clone size: NA; V gene: TRBV28; CDR3 protein: ASSTPSEQY
clone size: few; V gene: TRBV7-9; CDR3 protein: ASSFRGSREKLF
clone size: NA; V gene: TRBV6-5; CDR3 protein: ASSWSLASGELF
clone size: NA; V gene: TRBV11-3; CDR3 protein: ASSPSPGTEAF
clone size: NA; V gene: TRBV2; CDR3 protein: ASSDGLAANEQF
clone size: few; V gene: TRBV5-1; CDR3 protein: ASSLAGVDRGGETQY
clone size: NA; V gene: TRBV29-1; CDR3 protein: SVIEWTANDYEQY
clone size: NA; V gene: TRBV4-2; CDR3 protein: ASSQETGLAEPRQETQY
clone size: NA; V gene: TRBV10-3; CDR3 protein: AIRGEANQPQH
clone size: NA; V gene: TRBV10-2; CDR3 protein: ASSASSGGVNEQF
clone size: NA; V gene: TRBV2; CDR3 protein: ASSQTGFYGYT
clone size: NA; V gene: TRBV27; CDR3 protein: ASSDVLGGEDTQY
clone size: NA; V gene: TRBV28; CDR3 protein: ASDGGNTEAF
clone size: NA; V gene: TRBV4-2; CDR3 protein: ASSQLAGGYNEQF
clone size: NA; V gene: TRBV2; CDR3 protein: ASSVETGTSRHEQY
clone size: few; V gene: TRBV28; CDR3 protein: ASSFGLRELF
clone size: few; V gene: TRBV6-4; CDR3 protein: ASRREGALDEQF
clone size: NA; V gene: TRBV21-1; CDR3 protein: ASSKGRADSNQPQH